The subject of this entry is one T cell receptor (beta chain). The antigen is undetermined. TCR beta libraries were built with iRepertoire HTBI primers and Arm-PCR of CDR3 regions. TCRdb ran MiXCR on the multiplex PCR reads and lists one entry per CDR3 protein. The sample has fewer than 400,000 distinct CDR3 sequences, 15% to 20% seen once; the top ten hold approximately 31%. The sample comes from a study of regulatory T cells in long-lasting Graves disease. General observations from the study: It was in persistent disease that TRBV28, TRBJ1-2 and TRBJ2-5 were favored.

Time point in this sample: persistent/refractory GD, antithyroid drugs over 5 years with positive TRAb. Isolated PBMC RNA provided the starting material for the TCR library. The CDR3 totals 13 residues. Germline loops: CDR1 MGHRA, CDR2 YSYEKL. V lost 1 base, J lost 11 bases, and 14 bases lay in between. This chain connects TRBV4-1 to TRBJ1-1; no definite D call. The specimen was peripheral blood mononuclear cells (PBMCs), collected when the disease was refractory, from a patient treated with antithyroid drugs. The receptor was derived from a female donor with Graves disease. In DNA, the CDR3 is TGCGCCAGCAGCCAAGTACGACCTAAACGGGCTTTCTTT. Its translation is CASSQVRPKRAFF.